This T cell receptor (beta chain) was identified in a study of shared clonotypes between healthy human individuals. V trimming: 5 bases; J trimming: 4 bases; junction bases outside the gene matches: 4. The length of the CDR3 is 15 residues. Germline V gene lookup returns CDR1 SGHTA and CDR2 FQGNSA. Libraries were prepared by immunoSEQ multiplex PCR; TCRdb keeps only in-frame clonotypes and omits some of them. In the table there are about 600,000 clones, roughly 98% of which are singletons. Naive CD8 cells lacked CD45RO and underwent positive selection for CCR7, leaving out terminally differentiated effector memory CD45RA+ cells.

This chain joins TRBV7-2 and TRBJ2-1; 11 positions agree with TRBD2. The specimen sequenced was naive CD8+ T cells sorted from blood. The clonotype originates from a man in his thirties or forties in good health. The CDR3 DNA is TGTGCCAGCAGCCCGGGACTAGCGGAGTACAATGAGCAGTTCTTC. Encoded protein: CASSPGLAEYNEQFF.